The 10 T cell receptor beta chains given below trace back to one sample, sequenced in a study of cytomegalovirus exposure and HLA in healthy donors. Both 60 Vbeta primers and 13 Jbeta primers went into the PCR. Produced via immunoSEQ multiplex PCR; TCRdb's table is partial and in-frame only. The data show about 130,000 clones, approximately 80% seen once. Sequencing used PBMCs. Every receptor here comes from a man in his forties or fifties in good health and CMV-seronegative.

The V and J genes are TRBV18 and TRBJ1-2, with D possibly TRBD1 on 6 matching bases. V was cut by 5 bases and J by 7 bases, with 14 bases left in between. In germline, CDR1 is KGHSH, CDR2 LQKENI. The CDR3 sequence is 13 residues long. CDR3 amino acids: CASSADSFSGYTF. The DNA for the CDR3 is TGTGCCAGCTCAGCGGACAGTTTCTCTGGCTACACCTTC.

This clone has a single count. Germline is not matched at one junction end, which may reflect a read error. CDR3 in amino acids: CASSQDPDRTFYGQYF. The CDR3 DNA reads TGCGCCAGCAGCCAAGATCCGGACAGGACATTCTACGGGCAGTACTTC. The chain joins TRBV4-3 to TRBJ2-7; 7 bases match TRBD1. CDR1 and CDR2 (germline): LGHNA, YSLEER. The CDR3 length is 16 residues.

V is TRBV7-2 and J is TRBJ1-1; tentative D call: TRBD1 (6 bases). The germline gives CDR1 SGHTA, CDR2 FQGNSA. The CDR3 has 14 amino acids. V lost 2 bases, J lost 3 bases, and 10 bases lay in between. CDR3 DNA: TGTGCCAGCAGCTTACAGGGGAGGGACACTGAAGCTTTCTTT. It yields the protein CASSLQGRDTEAFF.

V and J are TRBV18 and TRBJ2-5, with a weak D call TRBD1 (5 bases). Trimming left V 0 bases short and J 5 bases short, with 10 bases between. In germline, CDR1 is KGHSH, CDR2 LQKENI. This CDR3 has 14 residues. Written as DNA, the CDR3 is TGTGCCAGCTCACCACCGCAGGGCGTGGAGACCCAGTACTTC. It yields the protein CASSPPQGVETQYF.

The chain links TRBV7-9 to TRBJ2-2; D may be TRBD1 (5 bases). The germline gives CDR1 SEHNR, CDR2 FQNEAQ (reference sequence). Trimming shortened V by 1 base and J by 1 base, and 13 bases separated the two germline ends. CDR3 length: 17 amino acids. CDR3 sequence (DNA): TGTGCCAGCAGCTTAGATAGAGACAGTGGGAACACCGGGGAGCTGTTTTTT. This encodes CASSLDRDSGNTGELFF.

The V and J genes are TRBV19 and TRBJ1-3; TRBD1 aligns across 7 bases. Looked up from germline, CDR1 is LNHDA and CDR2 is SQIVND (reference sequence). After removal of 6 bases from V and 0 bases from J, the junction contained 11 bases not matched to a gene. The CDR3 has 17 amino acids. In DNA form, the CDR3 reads TGTGCCAGTAGAGCGCCGGGACAGAGTTCCTCTGGAAACACCATATATTTT. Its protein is CASRAPGQSSSGNTIYF.

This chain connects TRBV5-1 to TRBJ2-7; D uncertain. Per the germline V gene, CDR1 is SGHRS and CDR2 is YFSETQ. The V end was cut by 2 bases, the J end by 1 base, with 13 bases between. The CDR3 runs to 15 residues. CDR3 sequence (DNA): TGCGCCAGCAGCTTTGATGGAGATGCTTCCTACGAGCAGTACTTC. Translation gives CASSFDGDASYEQYF.

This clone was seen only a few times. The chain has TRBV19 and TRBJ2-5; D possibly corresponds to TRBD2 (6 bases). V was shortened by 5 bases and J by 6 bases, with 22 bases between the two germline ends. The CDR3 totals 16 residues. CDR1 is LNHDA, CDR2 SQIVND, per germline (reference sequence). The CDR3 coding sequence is TGTGCCAGTAGTCAACAGCGGGTGGCAGTCCGGCAGACCCAGTACTTC. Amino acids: CASSQQRVAVRQTQYF.

In DNA, the CDR3 is TGTGCCAGCAGCAGCCAAGGACTGGAAGAGACCCAGTACTTC. Its protein is CASSSQGLEETQYF. The chain employs TRBV21-1 and TRBJ2-5; TRBD2 is the table's D call, not checked against the DNA. TRBV21-1 is a documented pseudogene. The CDR3 has 14 residues.

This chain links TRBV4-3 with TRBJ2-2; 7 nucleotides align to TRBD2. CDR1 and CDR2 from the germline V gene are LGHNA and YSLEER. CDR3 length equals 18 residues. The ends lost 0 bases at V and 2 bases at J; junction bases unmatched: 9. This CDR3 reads CASSQEGGININTGELFF. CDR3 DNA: TGCGCCAGCAGCCAAGAGGGAGGGATTAATATCAACACCGGGGAGCTGTTTTTT.